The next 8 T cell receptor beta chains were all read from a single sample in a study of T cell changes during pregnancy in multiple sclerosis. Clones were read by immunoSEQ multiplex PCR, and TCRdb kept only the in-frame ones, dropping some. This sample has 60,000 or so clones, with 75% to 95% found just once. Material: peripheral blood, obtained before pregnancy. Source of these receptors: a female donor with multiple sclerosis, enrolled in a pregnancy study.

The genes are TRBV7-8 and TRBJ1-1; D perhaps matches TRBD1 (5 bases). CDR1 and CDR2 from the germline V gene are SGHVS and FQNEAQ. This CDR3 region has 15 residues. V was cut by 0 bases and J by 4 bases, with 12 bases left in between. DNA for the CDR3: TGTGCCAGCAGCTTAGCTGGGTCGGGGGGCACTGAAGCTTTCTTT. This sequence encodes CASSLAGSGGTEAFF. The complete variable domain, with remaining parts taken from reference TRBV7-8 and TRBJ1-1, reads GAGVSQSPRYKVAKRGQDVALRCDPISGHVSLFWYQQALGQGPEFLTYFQNEAQLDKSGLPSDRFFAERPEGSVSTLKIQRTQQEDSAVYLCASSLAGSGGTEAFFGQGTRLTVV.

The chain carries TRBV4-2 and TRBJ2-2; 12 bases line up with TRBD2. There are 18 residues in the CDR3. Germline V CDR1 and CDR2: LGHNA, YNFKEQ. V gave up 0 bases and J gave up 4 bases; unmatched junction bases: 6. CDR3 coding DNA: TGTGCCAGCAGCCAAGATGGGGTACTAGCGGGGGGCACCGGGGAGCTGTTTTTT. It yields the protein CASSQDGVLAGGTGELFF.

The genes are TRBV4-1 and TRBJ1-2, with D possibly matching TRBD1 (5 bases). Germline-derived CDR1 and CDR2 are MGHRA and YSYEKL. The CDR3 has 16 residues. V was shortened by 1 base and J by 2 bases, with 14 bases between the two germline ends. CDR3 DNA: TGCGCCAGCAGCCAAGTTCAGGGTGTTACGAACTATGGCTACACCTTC. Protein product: CASSQVQGVTNYGYTF.

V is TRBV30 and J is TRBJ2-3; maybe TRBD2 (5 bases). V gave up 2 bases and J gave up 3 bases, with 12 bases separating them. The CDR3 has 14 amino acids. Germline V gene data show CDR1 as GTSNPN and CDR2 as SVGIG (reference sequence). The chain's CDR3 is CAWSLGVGTDTQYF. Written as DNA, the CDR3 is TGTGCCTGGAGTCTCGGGGTCGGGACAGATACGCAGTATTTT.

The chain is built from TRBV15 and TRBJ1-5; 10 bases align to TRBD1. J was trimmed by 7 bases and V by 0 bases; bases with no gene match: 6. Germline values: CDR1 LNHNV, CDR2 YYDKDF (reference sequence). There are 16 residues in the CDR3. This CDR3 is CATSRDLTGGRQPQHF. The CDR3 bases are TGTGCCACCAGCAGAGATTTGACAGGGGGCAGGCAGCCCCAGCATTTT.

The DNA for the CDR3 is TGTGCCAGCTCACCACTTCGGGCAGGGGGCTTTAGCAATCAGCCCCAGCATTTT. Encoded protein: CASSPLRAGGFSNQPQHF. V is TRBV18 and J is TRBJ1-5; 8 bases line up with TRBD1. The CDR3 loop spans 18 amino acids. V shed 1 base and J 0 bases; nucleotides not matched to a gene: 8. Germline V gene data show CDR1 as KGHSH and CDR2 as LQKENI.

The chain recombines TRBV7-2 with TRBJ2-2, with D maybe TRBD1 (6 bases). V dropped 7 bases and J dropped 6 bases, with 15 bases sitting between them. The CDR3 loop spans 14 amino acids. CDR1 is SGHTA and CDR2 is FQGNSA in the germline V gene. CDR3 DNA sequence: TGTGCCAGCACCCTACACAGGGAATCCGGGGAGCTGTTTTTT. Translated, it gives CASTLHRESGELFF. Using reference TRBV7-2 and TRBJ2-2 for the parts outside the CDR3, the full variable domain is GAGVSQSPSNKVTEKGKDVELRCDPISGHTALYWYRQSLGQGLEFLIYFQGNSAPDKSGLPSDRFSAERTGGSVSTLTIQRTQQEDSAVYLCASTLHRESGELFFGEGSRLTVL.

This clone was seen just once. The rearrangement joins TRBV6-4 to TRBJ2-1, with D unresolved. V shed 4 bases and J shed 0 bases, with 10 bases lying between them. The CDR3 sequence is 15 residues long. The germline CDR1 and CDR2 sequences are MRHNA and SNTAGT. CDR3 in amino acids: CASSAVADSYNEQFF. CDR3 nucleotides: TGTGCCAGCAGTGCGGTAGCCGACTCCTACAATGAGCAGTTCTTC.